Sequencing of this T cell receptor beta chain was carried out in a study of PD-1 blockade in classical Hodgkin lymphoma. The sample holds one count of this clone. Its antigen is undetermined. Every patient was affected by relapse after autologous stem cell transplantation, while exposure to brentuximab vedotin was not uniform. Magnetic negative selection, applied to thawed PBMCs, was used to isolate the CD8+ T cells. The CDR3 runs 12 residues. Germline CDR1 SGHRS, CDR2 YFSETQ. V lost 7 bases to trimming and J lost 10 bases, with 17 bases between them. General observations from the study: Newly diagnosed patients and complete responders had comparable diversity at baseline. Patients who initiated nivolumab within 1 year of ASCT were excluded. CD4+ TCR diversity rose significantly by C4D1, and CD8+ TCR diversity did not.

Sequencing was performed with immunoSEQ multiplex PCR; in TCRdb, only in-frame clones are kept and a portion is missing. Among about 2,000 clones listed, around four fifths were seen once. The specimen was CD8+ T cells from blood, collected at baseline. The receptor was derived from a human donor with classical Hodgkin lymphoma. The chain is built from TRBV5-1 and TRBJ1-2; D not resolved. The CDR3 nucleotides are TGCGCCAGCTCCCTCGGCGGGGTCCACTACACCTTC. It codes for CASSLGGVHYTF.